Below are 27 T cell receptor beta chains sequenced from a single sample in a study of CD8 T cells in ankylosing spondylitis. TCRdb re-derived calls from the 5' RACE reads in MiXCR, one entry per CDR3 protein. The profile shows about 220,000 distinct CDR3 sequences, 20% to 30% of them singletons. Sequenced: blood, either unsorted or a sorted T cell fraction (not recorded which). These receptors were obtained from a male donor with ankylosing spondylitis or in good health (not recorded which).

Worth noting for this clonotype: A much larger clone sits a single nucleotide away, making a read error possible. J is TRBJ1-1 and V is TRBV12-3 or TRBV12-4; no firm D call. The CDR3 has 15 residues. Here the CDR3 DNA reads TGTGCCAGCAGTTCCCTAAGTAGACTTAACACTGAAGTTTTCTTT. This translates into CASSSLSRLNTEVFF.

In this sample, this clonotype turned up many times. V gene TRBV5-1 combines with J gene TRBJ2-5; TRBD2 aligns across 8 bases. The CDR3 contains 15 residues. The germline CDR1 and CDR2 sequences are SGHRS and YFSETQ. The V segment lost 3 bases and the J segment 0 bases; nucleotides outside the gene matches: 4. The CDR3 sequence is CASSYGGGYQETQYF. CDR3 coding DNA: TGCGCCAGCAGCTACGGGGGGGGGTACCAAGAGACCCAGTACTTC.

This clonotype has ten or more counts. The J gene is TRBJ1-1, the V gene TRBV5-1; the D gene is possibly TRBD1 (6 bases). Germline V gives CDR1 SGHRS, CDR2 YFSETQ. This CDR3 comprises 15 residues. V was cut by 0 bases and J by 1 base, with 10 bases left in between. CDR3 sequence reads: CASSLAAGQNTEAFF. Here the CDR3 DNA reads TGCGCCAGCAGCTTGGCTGCGGGACAGAACACTGAAGCTTTCTTT.

Comment on this clonotype: A much larger clonotype is one base distant, so this may be a read error. The chain links TRBV20-1 to TRBJ1-2; D not resolved. The V and J ends lost 4 bases and 10 bases respectively, with 22 bases between them. In germline, CDR1 is DFQATT, CDR2 SNEGSKA (reference sequence). The CDR3 sequence is 14 residues long. The CDR3 DNA is TGCAGTGCTAAACCCACCTTTGCCCTGGAGGACTACACCTTC. Protein sequence: CSAKPTFALEDYTF.

Regarding this clonotype: Mismatch with germline at one junction end may stem from a read error. This chain links TRBV4-3 with TRBJ2-3; the D gene is possibly TRBD2 (6 bases). CDR3 length equals 15 residues. Germline V gene lookup returns CDR1 LGHNA and CDR2 YSLEER. CDR3 amino acids: CASSWTYTSTDPQYF. The CDR3 DNA is TGCGCCAGCAGCTGGACGTATACTAGCACAGATCCGCAGTATTTT.

This clonotype was counted many times. The genes are TRBV5-1 and TRBJ2-7, with D maybe TRBD1 (6 bases). CDR1 is SGHRS and CDR2 is YFSETQ in the germline V gene. This CDR3 is 15 amino acids long. The V and J ends lost 0 bases and 3 bases respectively, with 13 bases between them. This CDR3 is CASSLERTENYEQYF. The CDR3 DNA follows: TGCGCCAGCAGCTTGGAAAGGACAGAAAACTACGAGCAGTACTTC. Full variable domain (rest looked up from reference TRBV5-1 and TRBJ2-7): KAGVTQTPRYLIKTRGQQVTLSCSPISGHRSVSWYQQTPGQGLQFLFEYFSETQRNKGNFPGRFSGRQFSNSRSEMNVSTLELGDSALYLCASSLERTENYEQYFGPGTRLTVT.

This clonotype was found many times. The chain combines TRBV12-3 or TRBV12-4 with TRBJ2-5, with TRBD2 matching over 12 bases. The CDR3 is 17 residues long. V dropped 6 bases and J dropped 1; count of bases not matched to a gene: 9. CDR3 region: CASSTGTSGRLQETQYF. The CDR3 DNA follows: TGTGCCAGCAGCACCGGGACTAGCGGGCGCCTCCAAGAGACCCAGTACTTC.

This chain links TRBV5-1 with TRBJ2-5; 9 positions agree with TRBD1. This CDR3 spans 14 amino acids. CDR1 is SGHRS, CDR2 YFSETQ, per germline. The junction had 3 bases not matched to a gene; V was cut back by 4 bases and J by 2 bases. The CDR3 region is CASSTGTGQETQYF. The CDR3 nucleotides read TGCGCCAGCAGCACCGGGACAGGGCAAGAGACCCAGTACTTC.

This clonotype was counted many times. The chain is built from TRBV27 and TRBJ1-6; D not certain. CDR3 length: 14 amino acids. The germline V gene encodes CDR1 MNHEY and CDR2 SMNVEV (reference sequence). V was clipped by 4 bases and J by 9 bases, with 13 bases between them. CDR3 bases: TGTGCCAGCAGTTGGAGGGAGAGTACTTCACCCCTCCACTTT. This gives the protein CASSWRESTSPLHF.

The V and J genes are TRBV10-3 and TRBJ1-1; tentative D call: TRBD1 (5 bases). The germline CDR1 and CDR2 sequences are ENHRY and SYGVKD. V gave up 5 bases and J gave up 4 bases, with 11 bases separating them. CDR3 size: 13 residues. For the CDR3, the DNA is TGTGCCATCAGTTCGGGACGTGGCACTGAAGCTTTCTTT. Amino acid sequence: CAISSGRGTEAFF.

The chain's CDR3 is CASSALGNSYNEQFF. Written as DNA, the CDR3 is TGCGCCAGCAGTGCCCTCGGGAACTCCTACAATGAGCAGTTCTTC. The V and J genes are TRBV10-1 and TRBJ2-1, with TRBD2 as a possible D gene (5 bases). V dropped 4 bases and J dropped 0 bases, with 10 bases sitting between them. CDR3 size: 15 residues. Germline-derived CDR1 and CDR2 are WNHNN and SYGVQD (reference sequence).

The rearrangement joins TRBV20-1 to TRBJ2-1; unclear D gene. The CDR3 spans 14 residues. CDR1 and CDR2 (germline): DFQATT, SNEGSKA (reference sequence). V was trimmed by 3 bases and J by 0 bases, leaving 9 bases between them. The CDR3 nucleotides are TGCAGTGCTAGTCCCGGAAGCTCCTACAATGAGCAGTTCTTC. The encoded protein is CSASPGSSYNEQFF.

This clonotype occurred many times. The chain uses TRBV10-3 and TRBJ1-6; 10 nucleotides align to TRBD1. The CDR3 is 16 residues long. The junction had 5 bases not matched to a gene; V was cut back by 4 bases and J by 5 bases. The germline gives CDR1 ENHRY, CDR2 SYGVKD. In nucleotides, the CDR3 is TGTGCCATCAGTGGAACCGGGACAGGGGATAATTCACCCCTCCACTTT. This codes for CAISGTGTGDNSPLHF.

This clonotype occurred a few times. This chain joins TRBV20-1 and TRBJ2-3; 7 nucleotides align to TRBD1. Germline V gene sequence: CDR1 DFQATT, CDR2 SNEGSKA (reference sequence). V dropped 5 bases and J dropped 3; count of bases not matched to a gene: 11. CDR3 length: 15 amino acids. The CDR3 spells CSAGETGVRTDTQYF. In DNA, the CDR3 is TGCAGTGCTGGGGAAACAGGGGTTCGGACAGATACGCAGTATTTT.

The chain uses TRBV20-1 and TRBJ2-7; the D gene is possibly TRBD1 (5 bases). This CDR3 is built from 12 residues. V was clipped by 3 bases and J by 3 bases, with 9 bases between them. Germline assignment: CDR1 DFQATT and CDR2 SNEGSKA (reference sequence). CDR3 nucleotide sequence: TGCAGTGCTAGGGACACCCTCTACGAGCAGTACTTC. This gives the protein CSARDTLYEQYF.

This chain joins TRBV5-1 and TRBJ2-2; D remains unclear. CDR3 length equals 15 residues. Trimming left V 4 bases short and J 0 bases short, with 10 bases between. CDR1 and CDR2 (germline): SGHRS, YFSETQ. For the CDR3, the DNA is TGCGCCAGCAGCGGTGACACTACGAACACCGGGGAGCTGTTTTTT. Amino acids: CASSGDTTNTGELFF.

V usage is TRBV12-3 or TRBV12-4 and J usage is TRBJ1-6; D possibly corresponds to TRBD1 (5 bases). The CDR3 loop spans 14 amino acids. Trimming left V 3 bases short and J 7 bases short, with 10 bases between. The CDR3 coding sequence is TGTGCCAGCAGTTTTGGACGGGGCAATTCACCCCTCCACTTT. It yields the protein CASSFGRGNSPLHF.

This clonotype was counted many times. The rearrangement joins TRBV4-1 to TRBJ2-5; a weak D match, TRBD2 (6 bases). Trimming shortened V by 0 bases and J by 9 bases, and 14 bases separated the two germline ends. The CDR3 is made up of 14 amino acids. Per germline, CDR1 MGHRA and CDR2 YSYEKL. DNA for the CDR3: TGCGCCAGCAGCCAAGATGTGGGAGGAAGGCCCCAGTACTTC. Its translation is CASSQDVGGRPQYF.

The V and J genes are TRBV5-1 and TRBJ2-5; TRBD2 might be the D (6 bases). Trimming pared 4 bases from V and 0 bases from J, leaving 16 bases between. From germline, CDR1 is SGHRS and CDR2 YFSETQ. The CDR3 is 16 amino acids. CDR3 DNA: TGCGCCAGCAGCATCTCGGGACGGGGGAACCAAGAGACCCAGTACTTC. Protein: CASSISGRGNQETQYF.

This clonotype was detected ten times or more. The chain joins TRBV12-3 or TRBV12-4 to TRBJ2-2; D may be TRBD1 or TRBD2 (5 bases each). The length of the CDR3 is 14 residues. V was shortened by 7 bases and J by 4 bases, with 13 bases between the two germline ends. CDR3 sequence: CASKAGTFTGELFF. In nucleotides, the CDR3 is TGTGCCAGCAAAGCCGGGACCTTCACCGGGGAGCTGTTTTTT.

This clonotype was counted at least ten times. The genes are TRBV29-1 and TRBJ1-1, with D possibly being TRBD1 (6 bases). Between the trimmed V and J ends, which lost 4 bases and 3 bases, there was a span of 12 bases. The CDR3 is made up of 13 amino acids. Per germline, CDR1 SQVTM and CDR2 ANQGSEA. The CDR3 sequence is CSVASGADTEAFF. The CDR3 region has the DNA TGCAGCGTTGCTTCAGGGGCGGACACTGAAGCTTTCTTT.

This chain uses TRBV29-1 with TRBJ2-1; D gene unclear. The CDR3 has 13 amino acids. Per the germline V gene, CDR1 is SQVTM and CDR2 is ANQGSEA. The V end lost 0 bases, the J end lost 4 bases, and 7 bases lay between the germline ends. DNA of the CDR3: TGCAGCGTTGAAGAGGCACCATACAATGAGCAGTTCTTC. It is translated as CSVEEAPYNEQFF.

This clonotype has ten or more counts. The genes are TRBV7-2 and TRBJ1-5, with TRBD1 matching over 7 bases. The CDR3 extends over 15 amino acids. Germline-derived CDR1 and CDR2 are SGHTA and FQGNSA. V shed 5 bases and J 5 bases; nucleotides not matched to a gene: 9. The CDR3 nucleotides read TGTGCCAGCAGCCCAGGGGGGGGTACATATCAGCCCCAGCATTTT. Its protein product is CASSPGGGTYQPQHF.

This clonotype was picked up many times. The chain couples TRBV20-1 to TRBJ1-4; D is undetermined. The V end was cut by 7 bases, the J end by 0 bases, with 9 bases between. CDR1 is DFQATT and CDR2 is SNEGSKA in the germline V gene (reference sequence). The CDR3 is 13 residues long. This chain's CDR3 is CSVTRSTNEKLFF. The CDR3 region has the DNA TGCAGTGTTACGCGATCAACTAATGAAAAACTGTTTTTT.

The V and J genes are TRBV20-1 and TRBJ2-7; 11 positions agree with TRBD2. This CDR3 region has 15 residues. Per the germline V gene, CDR1 is DFQATT and CDR2 is SNEGSKA (reference sequence). The V and J ends lost 5 bases and 0 bases, in that order; junction bases with no gene match: 6. In DNA form, the CDR3 reads TGCAGTGCTGGGCTTAGCGGGAGGGCCTCCTACGAGCAGTACTTC. Protein sequence: CSAGLSGRASYEQYF.

This chain connects TRBV20-1 to TRBJ2-7, with 7 positions matching TRBD1. The CDR3 covers 14 residues. The V gene end was trimmed by 4 bases and the J gene end by 0 bases; junction bases not matched to a gene: 6. Looked up from germline, CDR1 is DFQATT and CDR2 is SNEGSKA (reference sequence). CDR3 coding DNA: TGCAGTGCTACGAAGGGGGCGAGCTCCTACGAGCAGTACTTC. Translating gives CSATKGASSYEQYF.

This clonotype has ten or more counts. The chain combines TRBV7-3 with TRBJ2-2, with 7 bases aligning to TRBD2. V lost 5 bases to trimming and J lost 1 base; unmatched junction nucleotides: 7. The CDR3 length is 16 residues. The germline CDR1 and CDR2 sequences are SGHTA and FQGTGA. This CDR3 reads CASSPGEGRNTGELFF. The CDR3, as DNA: TGTGCCAGCAGCCCCGGGGAGGGAAGGAACACCGGGGAGCTGTTTTTT.